This is a list of T cell receptor beta chains from one sample in a study of regulatory T cells in long-lasting Graves disease. TCRdb passed the multiplex PCR reads through MiXCR, listing each CDR3 protein once. This sample yields 400,000 to 500,000 distinct CDR3 sequences, of which 20% to 25% are seen a single time; roughly 6.9% belongs to the top ten. The source was peripheral blood mononuclear cells (PBMCs), collected when the disease was refractory, from a patient treated with antithyroid drugs. The receptor set was obtained from a female donor with Graves disease. Each CDR3 is given with its conserved first and last residue. The D gene is left open where the match is weak. Part of the rows lack a size; the others show once, few, many or a class for expanded clones.

j_gene	abundance	v_gene	d_gene	CDR3aa	CDR3nt
TRBJ1-2	many	TRBV24-1	NA	CATSDPDRPNYGYTF	TGTGCCACCAGTGATCCGGACCGCCCTAACTATGGCTACACCTTC
TRBJ2-7	NA	TRBV20-1	NA	CSAREDRAQEQYF	TGCAGTGCTAGGGAGGACAGAGCCCAAGAGCAGTACTTC
TRBJ2-7	NA	TRBV19	NA	CASSIDGRGGVYDEQYF	TGTGCCAGTAGTATAGATGGTCGTGGCGGGGTCTATGACGAGCAGTACTTC
TRBJ2-1	few	TRBV13	TRBD2	CASSTRTSGYYNERFF	TGTGCCAGCAGCACCCGGACTAGCGGGTACTACAATGAGCGGTTCTTC
TRBJ2-7	many	TRBV19	NA	CASSIDDRAYEQYF	TGTGCCAGTAGTATTGATGACAGAGCCTACGAGCAGTACTTC
TRBJ2-5	NA	TRBV9	TRBD1	CASSVEDRGDRETQYF	TGTGCCAGCAGCGTAGAGGACAGGGGCGATAGGGAGACCCAGTACTTC
TRBJ1-4	few	TRBV4-1	NA	CASSQDPGQVEGFEKLFF	TGCGCCAGCAGCCAAGATCCCGGTCAGGTGGAGGGATTTGAAAAACTGTTTTTT
TRBJ1-6	once	TRBV28	NA	CATIEQALLDSPLHF	TGTGCCACCATAGAACAGGCCCTCCTGGATTCACCCCTCCACTTT
TRBJ1-1	many	TRBV12-3/TRBV12-4	NA	CASTITGMNTEAFF	TGTGCCAGCACTATTACAGGAATGAACACTGAAGCTTTCTTT
TRBJ1-2	NA	TRBV28	TRBD1	CASSQDRGLGYGYTF	TGTGCCAGCTCACAAGACAGGGGGCTCGGCTATGGCTACACCTTC
TRBJ2-3	NA	TRBV2	TRBD1	CASRPSGGPDTQYF	TGTGCCAGCAGGCCTTCAGGGGGCCCAGATACGCAGTATTTT
TRBJ1-2	few	TRBV6-1	TRBD1	CASSLEGTGPYGYTF	TGTGCCAGCAGCTTGGAGGGGACAGGCCCTTATGGCTACACCTTC
TRBJ1-2	NA	TRBV7-2	NA	CASSFSVGTNYGYTF	TGTGCCAGCAGCTTTTCCGTCGGAACTAACTATGGCTACACCTTC
TRBJ1-6	many	TRBV12-5	NA	CASGLEPNSPLHF	TGTGCTAGTGGTTTGGAGCCGAATTCACCCCTCCACTTT
TRBJ1-2	many	TRBV5-1	TRBD1	CASSQQGNYGYTF	TGCGCCAGCAGCCAACAGGGGAACTATGGCTACACCTTC
TRBJ2-5	many	TRBV10-3	TRBD2	CAISDQRGRTQETQYF	TGTGCCATCAGTGATCAGCGGGGGCGCACACAAGAGACCCAGTACTTC